Shown below are 30 T cell receptor beta chains from a single sample sequenced in a study of Ad26.COV2.S vaccination and SARS-CoV-2 variants. As to treatment: some 19 received Ad26.COV2.S at low or high dose, single or two shots; five or six received placebo; per-sample allocation not given. The investigators took samples on day 63 after the first vaccine or placebo injection. Produced via immunoSEQ multiplex PCR; TCRdb's table is partial and in-frame only. This repertoire shows some 520,000 clones, roughly 87% found once; its top ten account for over 10%. The sequenced sample was peripheral blood, obtained in a trial of Ad26.COV2.S vaccine versus placebo. Receptor source: a person aged 18-65 years who received the Ad26.COV2.S COVID-19 vaccine or a placebo.

This chain joins TRBV23-1 and TRBJ2-1, with 7 nucleotides matching TRBD2. TRBV23-1 is designated an ORF whose function remains uncertain. The CDR3 contains 16 residues. The V segment lost 0 bases and the J segment 10 bases; nucleotides outside the gene matches: 12. CDR3 residues: CASSQSPFTSVREQFF. As DNA, the CDR3 is TGCGCCAGCAGTCAATCTCCATTCACTAGCGTTAGGGAGCAGTTCTTC.

The chain joins TRBV19 to TRBJ2-3; D is ambiguous. Trimming took off 3 bases at V and 3 bases at J, with 7 bases between the two ends. CDR1 LNHDA and CDR2 SQIVND come from the germline V gene (reference sequence). The CDR3 is 13 residues long. This chain's CDR3 is CASSMPETDTQYF. DNA for the CDR3: TGTGCCAGTAGTATGCCCGAGACAGATACGCAGTATTTT.

The CDR3 region is CASGLRSGGEGGMNIQYF. The CDR3 nucleotides read TGTGCTAGTGGTTTAAGATCGGGAGGGGAGGGAGGAATGAACATTCAGTACTTC. The chain links TRBV12-5 to TRBJ2-4, with TRBD2 matching 8 bases. Germline-derived CDR1 and CDR2 are LGHNT and FRNRAP. The CDR3 runs 18 residues. Germline trimming cut 3 bases from V and 7 bases from J; bases unmatched to any gene: 17.

V usage is TRBV5-1 and J usage is TRBJ2-4; 7 bases line up with TRBD1. Trimming at V came to 4 bases and at J to 9 bases, leaving 10 bases not matched to a gene. This CDR3 is built from 14 residues. The germline V gene encodes CDR1 SGHRS and CDR2 YFSETQ. CDR3 coding DNA: TGCGCCAGCAGCCTAACAGGGGCGACAACCATTCAGTACTTC. The encoded protein is CASSLTGATTIQYF.

The genes are TRBV29-1 and TRBJ1-1, with D possibly matching TRBD1 (6 bases). The CDR3 covers 14 residues. Germline V gene lookup returns CDR1 SQVTM and CDR2 ANQGSEA. The ends were cut back, 7 bases at V and 1 base at J, with 16 bases in the middle. The chain's CDR3 is CSATVGASNTEAFF. CDR3 nucleotides: TGCAGCGCGACGGTGGGGGCATCGAACACTGAAGCTTTCTTT.

This clone was detected only once. V and J are TRBV5-6 and TRBJ1-3, with D uncertain. Germline CDR1 is SGHDT and CDR2 is YYEEEE. This CDR3 is 14 amino acids long. V was clipped by 4 bases and J by 8 bases, with 16 bases between them. This chain's CDR3 is CASSHSTWRDTIYF. CDR3 sequence (DNA): TGTGCCAGCAGCCACAGCACCTGGCGGGACACCATATATTTT.

The chain uses TRBV19 and TRBJ1-4; D is possibly TRBD1 (5 bases). Trimming stripped 7 bases from V and 5 bases from J, with 14 bases between. Germline assignment: CDR1 LNHDA and CDR2 SQIVND (reference sequence). This CDR3 has 14 residues. The CDR3: CASNSGTGNEKLFF. The DNA of the CDR3 is TGTGCCAGTAATTCCGGGACGGGAAATGAAAAACTGTTTTTT.

The chain uses TRBV9 and TRBJ1-5; D uncertain. Germline CDR1 is SGDLS and CDR2 is YYNGEE. Trimming pared 0 bases from V and 4 bases from J, leaving 11 bases between. The CDR3 covers 15 residues. The CDR3 bases are TGTGCCAGCAGCGTAGCGGCAGTTGGAAATCAGCCCCAGCATTTT. Protein product: CASSVAAVGNQPQHF.

The V gene is TRBV6-5, the J gene TRBJ2-1, with 7 bases that match TRBD2. J was trimmed by 7 bases and V by 3 bases; bases with no gene match: 6. CDR1 is MNHEY and CDR2 is SVGAGI in the germline V gene. The CDR3 has 14 amino acids. The CDR3 DNA reads TGTGCCAGCAGTTATGGGGCGGGAGTTAATGAGCAGTTCTTC. Protein sequence: CASSYGAGVNEQFF.

The rearrangement links TRBV30 to TRBJ1-2, with 10 bases lining up with TRBD1. Per the germline V gene, CDR1 is GTSNPN and CDR2 is SVGIG (reference sequence). Trimming removed 3 bases from V and 1 base from J; junction bases left unmatched: 8. CDR3 size: 16 residues. DNA for the CDR3: TGTGCCTGGAGGATCCCGGGACAGGGGATTAACTATGGCTACACCTTC. Amino acids: CAWRIPGQGINYGYTF.

This clone was seen once. The rearrangement links TRBV10-3 to TRBJ2-7; TRBD2 matches at 8 bases. Trimming removed 0 bases from V and 7 bases from J; junction bases left unmatched: 5. Germline lookup yields CDR1 ENHRY and CDR2 SYGVKD. There are 14 residues in the CDR3. CDR3 protein: CAISESSGMGEQYF. The CDR3 DNA reads as TGTGCCATCAGTGAGTCTAGCGGGATGGGGGAGCAGTACTTC.

The chain recombines TRBV6-2 or TRBV6-3 with TRBJ2-5; 8 positions agree with TRBD1. The trim removed 0 bases at V and 2 bases at J, leaving 5 bases unmatched. CDR3 length: 16 amino acids. Per germline, CDR1 MNHEY and CDR2 SVGEGT. CDR3 sequence: CASSYSTRTGQETQYF. CDR3 DNA sequence: TGTGCCAGCAGTTACTCGACGCGGACAGGGCAAGAGACCCAGTACTTC.

The CDR3 reads CAISESRTVINTEAFF. The CDR3 DNA reads as TGTGCCATCAGTGAGTCACGGACAGTGATAAACACTGAAGCTTTCTTT. This chain links TRBV10-3 with TRBJ1-1; tentatively, D is TRBD1 (6 bases). Germline CDR1 is ENHRY and CDR2 is SYGVKD. The CDR3 consists of 16 residues. V was cut by 0 bases and J by 2 bases, with 13 bases left in between.

CDR3 coding DNA: TGTGCCAGCAGCCTTTTGGACCGCACAGATACGCAGTATTTT. Protein product: CASSLLDRTDTQYF. The chain uses TRBV7-9 and TRBJ2-3; no clear D. V lost 5 bases and J lost 1, with 10 bases in between. The CDR3 consists of 14 residues. Germline V lookup: CDR1 SEHNR, CDR2 FQNEAQ (reference sequence).

The chain recombines TRBV4-2 with TRBJ1-1, with no clear D. Germline V gives CDR1 LGHNA, CDR2 YNFKEQ. CDR3 length equals 11 residues. Trimming took off 2 bases at V and 8 bases at J, with 6 bases between the two ends. Here the CDR3 reads CASSQNNEAFF. The CDR3 region has the DNA TGTGCCAGCAGCCAAAATAACGAAGCTTTCTTT.

The table lists this clone with a count of one. The rearrangement links TRBV7-8 to TRBJ2-1; D is perhaps TRBD1 or TRBD2 (5 bases each). The germline gives CDR1 SGHVS, CDR2 FQNEAQ. The CDR3 totals 16 residues. Trimming pared 1 base from V and 7 bases from J, leaving 17 bases between. The chain's CDR3 is CASSLDLPPRGNEQFF. As DNA, the CDR3 is TGTGCCAGCAGCTTAGACTTACCGCCGAGGGGTAATGAGCAGTTCTTC.

The rearrangement uses TRBV2 and TRBJ2-2, with D hard to call. V lost 5 bases and J 6 bases, leaving 16 bases between the germline ends. This CDR3 is 15 amino acids long. Germline CDR1 reads SNHLY; CDR2 reads FYNNEI. As DNA, the CDR3 is TGTGCCAGCAGTTTTCCCCGGGCCGGGCCCGGGGAGCTGTTTTTT. It encodes CASSFPRAGPGELFF.

The V call is TRBV15, the J call TRBJ1-5, with unresolved D. Looked up from germline, CDR1 is LNHNV and CDR2 is YYDKDF (reference sequence). The germline V and J ends were trimmed by 9 bases and 0 bases, with 9 bases remaining between them. The CDR3 sequence is 13 residues long. The CDR3 sequence is CATHGDSNQPQHF. Written as DNA, the CDR3 is TGTGCCACTCATGGGGATAGCAATCAGCCCCAGCATTTT.

The J gene is TRBJ1-1, the V gene TRBV21-1. TRBV21-1 is marked as a pseudogene. CDR3 length equals 19 residues. CDR3 nucleotides: TGTGCCAGCAGCAATCGACAATACCGGGCACCTTCCCTCCCTTGGGGAGCTTTCTTT. Encoded protein: CASSNRQYRAPSLPWGAFF.

This sequence joins TRBV3-1 (or the pseudogene TRBV3-2) and TRBJ2-1; TRBD2 might be the D (5 bases). The CDR3 has 20 residues. V was shortened by 0 bases and J by 5 bases, with 26 bases between the two germline ends. The germline V gene encodes CDR1 LGHDT and CDR2 YNNKEL (reference sequence). The CDR3 bases are TGTGCCAGCAGCCAAGATGCGGGCCCAGAGTTTTCCTTTGGCCACAATGAGCAGTTCTTC. This translates into CASSQDAGPEFSFGHNEQFF.

This sequence joins TRBV19 and TRBJ1-1; D uncertain. Germline V gene lookup returns CDR1 LNHDA and CDR2 SQIVND (reference sequence). The CDR3 totals 15 residues. Deletions cut 6 bases from V and 1 base from J, with 15 bases between. CDR3 bases: TGTGCCAGTAGCCGACGTGGCGGGAGGAACACTGAAGCTTTCTTT. Protein: CASSRRGGRNTEAFF. The full variable domain, its missing parts supplied by reference TRBV19 and TRBJ1-1, is DGGITQSPKYLFRKEGQNVTLSCEQNLNHDAMYWYRQDPGQGLRLIYYSQIVNDFQKGDIAEGYSVSREKKESFPLTVTSAQKNPTAFYLCASSRRGGRNTEAFFGQGTRLTVV.

J is TRBJ2-2 and V is TRBV6-4; no firm D call. The CDR3 contains 13 residues. Trimming shortened V by 7 bases and J by 1 base, and 7 bases separated the two germline ends. Germline assignment: CDR1 MRHNA and CDR2 SNTAGT. The CDR3: CASKDWNTGELFF. The DNA of the CDR3 is TGTGCCAGCAAAGACTGGAACACCGGGGAGCTGTTTTTT.

This chain links TRBV28 with TRBJ2-5; 13 bases align to TRBD2. CDR3 length equals 17 residues. J lost 0 bases, V lost 7 bases, and 8 bases had no gene match. CDR1 is MDHEN, CDR2 SYDVKM, per germline. The CDR3 is CASTKLAGGRDQETQYF. The CDR3 DNA sequence: TGTGCCAGCACCAAACTAGCGGGAGGGAGGGACCAAGAGACCCAGTACTTC.

This chain uses TRBV2 with TRBJ2-7, with 11 bases fitting TRBD2. This CDR3 has 15 amino acids. Trimming took 4 bases from V and 7 from J; bases not matched to a gene: 9. Germline V gene lookup returns CDR1 SNHLY and CDR2 FYNNEI. The CDR3 DNA sequence: TGTGCCAGCAGTGGGGTTAGCGGGAGGGCCTTGGAGCAGTACTTC. Its translation is CASSGVSGRALEQYF.

The chain recombines TRBV2 with TRBJ1-2; D remains unclear. In germline, CDR1 is SNHLY, CDR2 FYNNEI. There are 12 residues in the CDR3. Trimming removed 7 bases at V and 4 bases at J, with 10 bases between. CDR3 nucleotide sequence: TGTGCCAGCACGCAGTTGAGCTATGGCTACACCTTC. Translated, it gives CASTQLSYGYTF.

This chain links TRBV7-9 with TRBJ2-1, with 9 positions matching TRBD1. Germline CDR1 SEHNR, CDR2 FQNEAQ (reference sequence). The CDR3 loop spans 16 amino acids. V dropped 1 base and J dropped 7; count of bases not matched to a gene: 8. The CDR3 here is CASSLGGTGRRNEQFF. CDR3 coding DNA: TGTGCCAGCAGCTTAGGTGGGACAGGGAGGAGAAATGAGCAGTTCTTC. The full variable domain, with the rest looked up from reference TRBV7-9 and TRBJ2-1, is DTGVSQNPRHKITKRGQNVTFRCDPISEHNRLYWYRQTLGQGPEFLTYFQNEAQLEKSRLLSDRFSAERPKGSFSTLEIQRTEQGDSAMYLCASSLGGTGRRNEQFFGPGTRLTVL.

This chain connects TRBV3-1 (or the pseudogene TRBV3-2) to TRBJ2-2; D may correspond to TRBD1 or TRBD2 (6 bases each). Trimming removed 1 base from V and 8 bases from J, with 26 bases in between. The CDR3 extends over 19 amino acids. CDR1 is LGHDT, CDR2 YNNKEL, per germline (reference sequence). CDR3 region: CASSQAGAGRADTSGELFF. CDR3 DNA: TGTGCCAGCAGCCAAGCGGGGGCAGGGCGTGCCGACACCTCTGGGGAGCTGTTTTTT.

The chain employs TRBV19 and TRBJ2-5; D is uncertain. The CDR3 loop spans 15 amino acids. Germline-derived CDR1 and CDR2 are LNHDA and SQIVND (reference sequence). Trimming cost V 1 base and J 5 bases, with 14 bases left between them. The CDR3 bases are TGTGCCAGTAGTATAGTAGCAACCAAAGGCGAGACCCAGTACTTC. Protein sequence: CASSIVATKGETQYF.

This clone has just one count. The V call is TRBV7-2, the J call TRBJ2-7, with a possible D match to TRBD2 (6 bases). Trimming left V 4 bases short and J 2 bases short, with 18 bases between. The CDR3 is made up of 16 amino acids. Germline V gene sequence: CDR1 SGHTA, CDR2 FQGNSA. CDR3 sequence (DNA): TGTGCCAGCAGCTCGGGCCTCCCGGGAGTCCCCTACGAGCAGTACTTC. Translation: CASSSGLPGVPYEQYF.

The rearrangement joins TRBV6-6 to TRBJ1-5; D unresolved. V gave up 3 bases and J gave up 4 bases, with 13 bases separating them. Per the germline V gene, CDR1 is MNHNY and CDR2 is SVGAGI (reference sequence). CDR3 size: 15 residues. For the CDR3, the DNA is TGTGCCAGCAGTTATACAGAACCGGTAAATCAGCCCCAGCATTTT. The encoded protein is CASSYTEPVNQPQHF.